A single sample is the source of the 21 T cell receptor beta chains below, sequenced in a study of OX40 agonist ivuxolimab in advanced cancers. Sequencing used immunoSEQ multiplex PCR; TCRdb keeps in-frame clones, though not all of them. This table holds 90,000 to 95,000 clones, about 90% found once. Sample: CD4+ or CD8+ T cells sorted from blood, taken in a trial of the OX40 agonist ivuxolimab. Every receptor here comes from an adult with an advanced solid tumor such as melanoma, head and neck, liver or kidney cancer.

The J gene is TRBJ1-5, the V gene TRBV7-2, with 9 positions matching TRBD1. The CDR3 is made up of 14 amino acids. Germline V gene sequence: CDR1 SGHTA, CDR2 FQGNSA. V gave up 1 base and J gave up 5 bases; unmatched junction bases: 0. For the CDR3, the DNA is TGTGCCAGCAGCTTAGGGACAGGGGATCAGCCCCAGCATTTT. Translated, it gives CASSLGTGDQPQHF.

The rearrangement uses TRBV7-3 and TRBJ2-2; D unresolved. Germline CDR1 is SGHTA and CDR2 is FQGTGA. Deletions cut 5 bases from V and 2 bases from J, with 9 bases between. CDR3 size: 14 residues. In DNA, the CDR3 is TGTGCCAGCAGCGCCCGATTAAACACCGGGGAGCTGTTTTTT. Protein product: CASSARLNTGELFF.

The chain employs TRBV29-1 and TRBJ1-2; TRBD1 agrees at 10 bases. The CDR3 is made up of 15 amino acids. With V trimmed by 3 bases and J by 5 bases, 9 bases remained unmatched. Germline V lookup: CDR1 SQVTM, CDR2 ANQGSEA. Here the CDR3 DNA reads TGCAGCGTTGACTCCGGGACAGGGGTATTTTATGGCTACACCTTC. Amino acids: CSVDSGTGVFYGYTF.

The CDR3 nucleotides are TGTGCCAGTAGTACTTCGTTCACAGGGGTGGAGACCCAGTACTTC. Protein sequence: CASSTSFTGVETQYF. The chain joins TRBV19 to TRBJ2-5; 7 nucleotides match TRBD1. The CDR3 has 15 residues. Germline-derived CDR1 and CDR2 are LNHDA and SQIVND (reference sequence). V dropped 4 bases and J dropped 5; count of bases not matched to a gene: 10.

The genes are TRBV4-1 and TRBJ2-5, with 9 bases aligning to TRBD1. With 6 bases clipped from V and 5 bases from J, the junction kept 10 bases outside the gene matches. Per the germline V gene, CDR1 is MGHRA and CDR2 is YSYEKL. This CDR3 comprises 15 residues. Here the CDR3 DNA reads TGCGCCAGCAGTAACACCGGGACAGGGCACGAGACCCAGTACTTC. Translation: CASSNTGTGHETQYF.

The chain couples TRBV11-2 to TRBJ1-6; the match to TRBD1 covers 7 bases. The CDR3 is made up of 14 amino acids. Germline CDR1 is SGHAT and CDR2 is FQNNGV. V lost 5 bases, J lost 9 bases, and 7 bases stayed unmatched. In DNA form, the CDR3 reads TGTGCCAGCAGCCCTACAGGGGAGGCTTCACCCCTCCACTTT. Translated, it gives CASSPTGEASPLHF.

The chain combines TRBV30 with TRBJ1-2, with a possible D match to TRBD1 (5 bases). The CDR3 is made up of 16 amino acids. Germline V gene data show CDR1 as GTSNPN and CDR2 as SVGIG (reference sequence). V lost 2 bases, J lost 2 bases, and 18 bases lay in between. The CDR3 loop reads CAWSRQSPTLNYGYTF. The CDR3 DNA reads TGTGCCTGGAGTCGACAGTCCCCGACTCTCAACTATGGCTACACCTTC.

The rearrangement joins TRBV7-6 to TRBJ2-7; D not certain. The CDR3 contains 11 residues. With 4 bases removed from V and 3 bases from J, the gap between germline ends came to 4 bases. CDR1 and CDR2 from the germline V gene are SGHVS and FNYEAQ. CDR3: CASSSYYEQYF. CDR3 in DNA: TGTGCCAGCAGCTCTTACTACGAGCAGTACTTC.

The chain links TRBV5-6 to TRBJ1-4; D ambiguous. CDR1 and CDR2 (germline): SGHDT, YYEEEE. The germline V and J ends were trimmed by 3 bases and 13 bases, with 10 bases remaining between them. This CDR3 spans 11 amino acids. As DNA, the CDR3 is TGTGCCAGCAGCTCAAAGGGAGGACTGTTTTTT. Protein product: CASSSKGGLFF.

This chain connects TRBV6-1 to TRBJ2-7; either TRBD1 or TRBD2 may supply D (5 bases each). CDR3 length equals 14 residues. The V end was cut by 3 bases, the J end by 7 bases, with 16 bases between. The germline gives CDR1 MNHNS, CDR2 SASEGT. The CDR3 sequence: CASSDLGTFGEQYV. The CDR3 coding sequence is TGTGCCAGCAGTGATCTTGGGACGTTCGGGGAGCAGTACGTC.

The genes are TRBV4-3 and TRBJ2-7; 9 nucleotides agree with TRBD2. The trim removed 2 bases at V and 0 bases at J, leaving 14 bases unmatched. Per germline, CDR1 LGHNA and CDR2 YSLEER. The CDR3 spans 19 residues. The CDR3 loop reads CASSQRPRIAGANSYEQYV. CDR3 sequence (DNA): TGCGCCAGCAGCCAAAGGCCCAGAATAGCGGGAGCTAACTCCTACGAGCAGTACGTC.

The CDR3 reads CASSEKVWGLNEKLFF. The CDR3 region has the DNA TGTGCCAGCAGTGAAAAGGTGTGGGGCTTGAATGAAAAACTGTTTTTT. The chain combines TRBV2 with TRBJ1-4; tentative D call: TRBD1 (5 bases). V gave up 2 bases and J gave up 5 bases, with 15 bases separating them. The CDR3 is 16 residues long. Germline values: CDR1 SNHLY, CDR2 FYNNEI.

V gene TRBV19 combines with J gene TRBJ2-3; 12 bases agree with TRBD2. The CDR3 contains 14 residues. CDR1 and CDR2 (germline): LNHDA, SQIVND (reference sequence). J was trimmed by 7 bases and V by 5 bases; bases with no gene match: 4. Written as DNA, the CDR3 is TGTGCCAGTAGTCCCGGGACTAGCGGGTATACGCAGTATTTT. Its protein product is CASSPGTSGYTQYF.

The rearrangement links TRBV7-2 to TRBJ1-2; maybe TRBD1 (6 bases). V shed 5 bases and J shed 0 bases, with 10 bases lying between them. This CDR3 has 14 amino acids. CDR1 and CDR2 (germline): SGHTA, FQGNSA. The CDR3 spells CASSLRTANYGYTF. CDR3 bases: TGTGCCAGCAGCCTCCGGACAGCTAACTATGGCTACACCTTC.

This clone was seen a single time. V gene TRBV27 combines with J gene TRBJ2-2; 8 bases are shared with TRBD1. This CDR3 region has 16 residues. Germline V gene sequence: CDR1 MNHEY, CDR2 SMNVEV (reference sequence). The V gene end was trimmed by 2 bases and the J gene end by 2 bases; junction bases not matched to a gene: 4. CDR3 nucleotide sequence: TGTGCCAGCAGTTTACAGGGGGCGCCCAACACCGGGGAGCTGTTTTTT. It codes for CASSLQGAPNTGELFF.

The chain employs TRBV5-1 and TRBJ1-1; D gene ambiguous. The V end was cut by 2 bases, the J end by 0 bases, with 8 bases between. In germline, CDR1 is SGHRS, CDR2 YFSETQ. CDR3 length: 14 amino acids. CDR3 in amino acids: CASSFRALNTEAFF. CDR3 DNA: TGCGCCAGCAGCTTCCGGGCCCTGAACACTGAAGCTTTCTTT.

The sample holds one count of this clone. This sequence joins TRBV14 and TRBJ1-1, with D maybe TRBD1 (5 bases). This CDR3 is 13 amino acids long. The germline V gene encodes CDR1 SGHDN and CDR2 FVKESK. Between the trimmed V and J ends, which lost 3 bases and 2 bases, there was a span of 7 bases. CDR3 sequence reads: CASSQTVNTEAFF. The CDR3 DNA reads TGTGCCAGCAGCCAGACAGTAAACACTGAAGCTTTCTTT.

In this sample, this clone turned up a few times. This chain joins TRBV7-8 and TRBJ1-5, with TRBD1 as a possible D gene (5 bases). Germline lookup yields CDR1 SGHVS and CDR2 FQNEAQ. This CDR3 region has 16 residues. Trimming left V 4 bases short and J 0 bases short, with 13 bases between. DNA of the CDR3: TGTGCCAGCAGCTGGGGGACGGACCATAGCAATCAGCCCCAGCATTTT. Protein: CASSWGTDHSNQPQHF.

The chain links TRBV11-3 to TRBJ1-1, with D perhaps TRBD1 (5 bases). V dropped 0 bases and J dropped 2 bases, with 10 bases sitting between them. CDR3 length equals 15 residues. Per germline, CDR1 SGHNT and CDR2 YENEEA. In DNA form, the CDR3 reads TGTGCCAGCAGCTTAGATTCACAGGTCAACACTGAAGCTTTCTTT. Translating it yields CASSLDSQVNTEAFF.

The CDR3 is CASSPVGAPDTGELFF. The DNA for the CDR3 is TGTGCCAGCAGCCCAGTAGGGGCCCCGGACACCGGGGAGCTGTTTTTT. V and J are TRBV7-9 and TRBJ2-2; possibly TRBD1 for D (5 bases). V was shortened by 5 bases and J by 3 bases, with 16 bases between the two germline ends. The CDR3 sequence is 16 residues long. Germline CDR1 reads SEHNR; CDR2 reads FQNEAQ (reference sequence).

J is TRBJ2-7 and V is TRBV5-4; TRBD2 matches 15 bases. CDR1 and CDR2 (germline): SGHNT, YYREEE (reference sequence). The length of the CDR3 is 15 residues. V was clipped by 4 bases and J by 4 bases; unmatched bases: 3. The CDR3 nucleotides are TGTGCCAGCAGCCCCGGACTAGCGGGAGGGTACGAGCAGTACTTC. This codes for CASSPGLAGGYEQYF.